The sequence of this T cell receptor (beta chain) was determined in a study of regulatory T cells in long-lasting Graves disease. Construction of TCR beta libraries relied on iRepertoire HTBI primers and on Arm-PCR targeting CDR3 regions. MiXCR, run by TCRdb on the multiplex PCR reads, gives a single entry per CDR3 protein. This table has 500,000 to 800,000 distinct CDR3 sequences, 30% appearing once. Trimming shortened V by 4 bases and J by 5 bases, and 8 bases separated the two germline ends. This CDR3 spans 12 amino acids. Germline-derived CDR1 and CDR2 are KGHSH and LQKENI. The time point: persistent/refractory GD, antithyroid drugs over 5 years with positive TRAb. Following extraction of RNA from PBMCs, that RNA was used to make the TCR library.

The chain couples TRBV18 to TRBJ1-2; D ambiguous. This TCR was recovered from a female donor with Graves disease. The sample consisted of peripheral blood mononuclear cells (PBMCs), taken when the disease was refractory, from a patient treated with antithyroid drugs. CDR3 nucleotide sequence: TGTGCCAGCTCACTAGACGAATATGGCTACACCTTC. As protein: CASSLDEYGYTF.